Detailed here is one T cell receptor beta chain. The data derive from a study of blood T cell repertoires in COVID-19. The protocol was immunoSEQ multiplex PCR, while the TCRdb copy is restricted to in-frame clones and leaves out a portion. Of approximately 490,000 clones in the sample, around 90% were seen once. This CDR3 comprises 14 residues. Germline V lookup: CDR1 MNHEY, CDR2 SVGAGI. The ends lost 2 bases at V and 4 bases at J; junction bases unmatched: 3. The chain joins TRBV6-5 to TRBJ1-2; TRBD1 aligns across 8 bases. Material for sequencing was PBMCs or T cells enriched from blood (not recorded which). This clonotype was sampled from a woman aged 18 to 35 who had recovered from COVID-19. CDR3 residues: CASSYGDRPYGYTF. CDR3 coding DNA: TGTGCCAGCAGTTACGGGGACAGGCCCTATGGCTACACCTTC.